The 10 T cell receptor beta chains in this list originate from one sample, sequenced in a study of CD8+ T cells in alopecia areata. The treatment: oral pan-JAK inhibitor, 5-10 mg twice daily. Reverse transcription of extracted RNA yielded cDNA, which provided the sequencing template. Produced via immunoSEQ multiplex PCR; TCRdb's table is partial and in-frame only. The profile shows a few hundred thousand clones, roughly two fifths of them singletons. The material was CD4+ T cells sorted from blood, obtained at approximately week 30, from a patient treated with tofacitinib. All receptors come from a human donor with alopecia areata.

The chain couples TRBV5-1 to TRBJ1-5; possibly TRBD1 for D (5 bases). Trimming cost V 0 bases and J 10 bases, with 8 bases left between them. The germline CDR1 and CDR2 sequences are SGHRS and YFSETQ. This CDR3 is 12 amino acids long. In DNA form, the CDR3 reads TGCGCCAGCAGCTTGGATCAGGGACCCCAGCATTTT. It codes for CASSLDQGPQHF.

This clone was recorded a few times. The gene calls are TRBV19 and TRBJ2-4; no reliable D call. This CDR3 has 13 residues. Germline V gene data show CDR1 as LNHDA and CDR2 as SQIVND (reference sequence). Trimming stripped 8 bases from V and 8 bases from J, with 16 bases between. The CDR3 spells CASHGTGNDIQYF. In DNA, the CDR3 is TGTGCCAGTCACGGAACTGGGAATGACATTCAGTACTTC.

The CDR3 DNA follows: TGCGCCAGCAGTCCCGAGGGGTTCTACGAGCAGTACTTC. Protein: CASSPEGFYEQYF. The chain is built from TRBV5-1 and TRBJ2-7; perhaps D is TRBD1 or TRBD2 (5 bases each). The V gene's germline CDR1 is SGHRS and CDR2 YFSETQ. Trimming removed 5 bases at V and 3 bases at J, with 12 bases between. The CDR3 has 13 amino acids.

This clone was picked up many times. The chain links TRBV10-3 to TRBJ2-4, with D perhaps TRBD1 (5 bases). CDR3 length equals 14 residues. The V gene's germline CDR1 is ENHRY and CDR2 SYGVKD. Deletions cut 6 bases from V and 7 bases from J, with 16 bases between. The CDR3 loop reads CAISPRDSANIQYF. CDR3 DNA: TGTGCCATCAGCCCCCGAGACAGTGCCAACATTCAGTACTTC.

CDR3 residues: CASSTRQGGQDEQYF. The CDR3 coding sequence is TGTGCCAGCAGTACCAGACAGGGAGGTCAGGACGAGCAGTACTTC. This chain connects TRBV6-6 to TRBJ2-7; D possibly corresponds to TRBD1 (7 bases). CDR1 and CDR2 from the germline V gene are MNHNY and SVGAGI (reference sequence). Deletions cut 5 bases from V and 5 bases from J, with 19 bases between. This CDR3 is built from 15 residues.

The V call is TRBV7-9, the J call TRBJ2-1; D is unclear. Germline lookup yields CDR1 SEHNR and CDR2 FQNEAQ (reference sequence). This CDR3 has 16 amino acids. V was trimmed by 3 bases and J by 0 bases, leaving 12 bases between them. Written as DNA, the CDR3 is TGTGCCAGCAGCTTTGACTCTCACATCTCCTACAATGAGCAGTTCTTC. Protein sequence: CASSFDSHISYNEQFF.

This clone was seen more than once but under ten times. This rearrangement joins TRBV5-1 to TRBJ2-1; 9 bases line up with TRBD2. There are 14 residues in the CDR3. Germline V CDR1 and CDR2: SGHRS, YFSETQ. The V segment lost 0 bases and the J segment 5 bases; nucleotides outside the gene matches: 0. In DNA form, the CDR3 reads TGCGCCAGCAGCTTGGGACTAGCGGACAATGAGCAGTTCTTC. Translated, it gives CASSLGLADNEQFF.

CDR3 sequence (DNA): TGTGCCAGCAGCTTAGTCAGGGGGCGCGAGCAGTACTTC. Its translation: CASSLVRGREQYF. The rearrangement uses TRBV7-2 and TRBJ2-7, with TRBD1 identical over 8 bases. The germline CDR1 and CDR2 sequences are SGHTA and FQGNSA. CDR3 length equals 13 residues. Trimming removed 1 base from V and 6 bases from J; junction bases left unmatched: 2. Variable domain in full (rest from reference TRBV7-2 and TRBJ2-7): GAGVSQSPSNKVTEKGKDVELRCDPISGHTALYWYRQSLGQGLEFLIYFQGNSAPDKSGLPSDRFSAERTGGSVSTLTIQRTQQEDSAVYLCASSLVRGREQYFGPGTRLTVT.

The chain combines TRBV29-1 with TRBJ2-1; TRBD2 agrees at 15 bases. Germline CDR1 reads SQVTM; CDR2 reads ANQGSEA. This CDR3 contains 14 residues. Trimming took 6 bases from V and 9 from J; bases not matched to a gene: 6. CDR3 sequence reads: CSVLPGLAGGEQFF. The CDR3 DNA reads as TGCAGCGTCCTCCCGGGACTAGCGGGGGGTGAGCAGTTCTTC.

The rearrangement uses TRBV30 and TRBJ2-3; 10 bases line up with TRBD1. Trimming cost V 2 bases and J 3 bases; bases outside gene matches: 5. This CDR3 has 15 residues. Germline V CDR1 and CDR2: GTSNPN, SVGIG (reference sequence). Written as DNA, the CDR3 is TGTGCCTGGAGTTTCAGGACAGGGGGGACAGATACGCAGTATTTT. Translated: CAWSFRTGGTDTQYF.